This T cell receptor (beta chain) comes out of a study of PD-1 blockade in classical Hodgkin lymphoma. Looking at the study overall: Nivolumab was given intravenously to patients at 3 mg/kg every 2 weeks. General study findings and limits: Differences between repertoires have undefined causes, possibly disease activity or prior therapy. By C4D1 there was a significant rise in CD4+ TCR diversity but not in CD8+ TCR diversity.

Sequencing was performed with immunoSEQ multiplex PCR; in TCRdb, only in-frame clones are kept and a portion is missing. The data show 64,000 or so clones, around 94% seen once. The time point is: cycle 4 day 1 (C4D1), after more than 5 weeks of nivolumab. Relapse was seen in all patients after autologous stem cell transplantation, and brentuximab vedotin exposure was variable. V lost 0 bases to trimming and J lost 0 bases, with 19 bases between them. Germline assignment: CDR1 LNHDA and CDR2 SQIVND (reference sequence). The CDR3 totals 19 residues. Note on this clone: Antigen: not known.

The chain combines TRBV19 with TRBJ2-3; tentatively, D is TRBD2 (5 bases). The TCR comes from a human donor with classical Hodgkin lymphoma. Material: peripheral blood mononuclear cells (PBMCs), obtained before the fourth cycle of nivolumab. The CDR3 here is CASSIEAAGLRPSTDTQYF. The DNA of the CDR3 is TGTGCCAGTAGTATAGAAGCGGCAGGCCTACGACCTAGCACAGATACGCAGTATTTT. The entire variable domain, with the rest obtained from reference TRBV19 and TRBJ2-3, is as follows: DGGITQSPKYLFRKEGQNVTLSCEQNLNHDAMYWYRQDPGQGLRLIYYSQIVNDFQKGDIAEGYSVSREKKESFPLTVTSAQKNPTAFYLCASSIEAAGLRPSTDTQYFGPGTRLTVL.